The 23 T cell receptor beta chains given below trace back to one sample, sequenced in a study of T cell responses to AZD1222 COVID-19 vaccine. Only in-frame clones appear in the TCRdb table, and some are missing; sequencing was by immunoSEQ multiplex PCR. The sample lists around 110,000 clones; 80% to 90% were seen once. Sequenced material: peripheral blood, taken on day 0 of MenACWY control vaccination. The receptors come from an adult in good health.

The chain joins TRBV18 to TRBJ2-7, with 7 bases that match TRBD2. With V trimmed by 6 bases and J by 2 bases, 4 bases remained unmatched. CDR3 length: 13 amino acids. Germline CDR1 and CDR2: KGHSH and LQKENI. The CDR3 spells CASSDGTTYEQYF. As DNA, the CDR3 is TGTGCCAGCTCGGACGGGACTACCTACGAGCAGTACTTC. The full variable domain, completed using reference TRBV18 and TRBJ2-7, is NAGVMQNPRHLVRRRGQEARLRCSPMKGHSHVYWYRQLPEEGLKFMVYLQKENIIDESGMPKERFSAEFPKEGPSILRIQQVVRGDSAAYFCASSDGTTYEQYFGPGTRLTVT.

In regard to this clone: This sample includes further DNA sequences coding for the same CDR3. The V gene is TRBV7-9, the J gene TRBJ1-1; D possibly corresponds to TRBD1 (6 bases). Trimming took off 2 bases at V and 1 base at J, with 8 bases between the two ends. CDR3 length equals 14 residues. Per germline, CDR1 SEHNR and CDR2 FQNEAQ (reference sequence). The CDR3 DNA is TGTGCCAGCAGCTTATCGGGACAGAACACTGAAGCTTTCTTT. Its translation is CASSLSGQNTEAFF.

J is TRBJ1-2 and V is TRBV29-1, with a weak D call TRBD1 (5 bases). V dropped 0 bases and J dropped 2 bases, with 16 bases sitting between them. The CDR3 is 16 amino acids. In germline, CDR1 is SQVTM, CDR2 ANQGSEA. CDR3 bases: TGCAGCGTTGAAGATTTAAGCCCTGGGGGGAACTATGGCTACACCTTC. Protein sequence: CSVEDLSPGGNYGYTF.

The V gene is TRBV2, the J gene TRBJ2-1, with TRBD1 matching over 8 bases. This CDR3 contains 15 residues. V was clipped by 5 bases and J by 4 bases; unmatched bases: 7. CDR1 SNHLY and CDR2 FYNNEI come from the germline V gene. CDR3 DNA: TGTGCCAGCAGTCGTGGACAGGGACGGTACAATGAGCAGTTCTTC. Amino acids: CASSRGQGRYNEQFF.

The chain uses TRBV7-3 and TRBJ1-1, with D perhaps TRBD1 (5 bases). With 4 bases removed from V and 5 bases from J, the gap between germline ends came to 20 bases. The germline CDR1 and CDR2 sequences are SGHTA and FQGTGA. The CDR3 sequence is 16 residues long. The CDR3 here is CASSSMTAPFETEAFF. CDR3 DNA: TGTGCCAGCAGCTCAATGACAGCCCCCTTTGAGACTGAAGCTTTCTTT.

The V and J genes are TRBV19 and TRBJ2-1; TRBD2 matches at 7 bases. Germline V gene sequence: CDR1 LNHDA, CDR2 SQIVND (reference sequence). Trimming took 1 base from V and 6 from J; bases not matched to a gene: 6. The CDR3 is made up of 15 amino acids. CDR3 nucleotides: TGTGCCAGTAGTATAGTATGGCGGGGGACCAATGAGCAGTTCTTC. This translates into CASSIVWRGTNEQFF.

CDR3 in amino acids: CASSLGLGSTEAFF. In nucleotides, the CDR3 is TGTGCCAGCAGCTTAGGTCTAGGGAGTACTGAAGCTTTCTTT. This rearrangement joins TRBV5-5 to TRBJ1-1; no clear D. Trimming removed 2 bases from V and 5 bases from J, with 13 bases in between. CDR1 is SGHKS and CDR2 is YYEKEE in the germline V gene (reference sequence). This CDR3 is built from 14 residues.

J is TRBJ1-1 and V is TRBV4-1; D is unclear. V shed 4 bases and J shed 6 bases, with 15 bases lying between them. The germline gives CDR1 MGHRA, CDR2 YSYEKL. The CDR3 has 14 amino acids. The CDR3 spells CASSRGRGRAEAFF. CDR3 coding DNA: TGCGCCAGCAGCCGAGGACGGGGAAGGGCTGAAGCTTTCTTT.

The chain uses TRBV3-1 (or the pseudogene TRBV3-2) and TRBJ2-2, with TRBD1 as a possible D gene (5 bases). Trimming removed 3 bases at V and 6 bases at J, with 8 bases between. Germline-derived CDR1 and CDR2 are LGHDT and YNNKEL (reference sequence). CDR3 length: 13 amino acids. In DNA form, the CDR3 reads TGTGCCAGCAGCCAGCAGGGTTCCGGGGAGCTGTTTTTT. Protein product: CASSQQGSGELFF.

The rearrangement links TRBV7-2 to TRBJ1-2; no clear D. The CDR3 contains 12 residues. With 5 bases removed from V and 4 bases from J, the gap between germline ends came to 8 bases. The V gene's germline CDR1 is SGHTA and CDR2 FQGNSA. The CDR3 spells CASSPGRYGYTF. In DNA, the CDR3 is TGTGCCAGCAGCCCCGGACGCTATGGCTACACCTTC. The full variable domain, completed using reference TRBV7-2 and TRBJ1-2, is GAGVSQSPSNKVTEKGKDVELRCDPISGHTALYWYRQSLGQGLEFLIYFQGNSAPDKSGLPSDRFSAERTGGSVSTLTIQRTQQEDSAVYLCASSPGRYGYTFGSGTRLTVV.

In its sample, this clone was seen a few times. This chain links TRBV9 with TRBJ2-7, with 7 positions matching TRBD1. The CDR3 covers 15 residues. The trim removed 4 bases at V and 3 bases at J, leaving 10 bases unmatched. Per the germline V gene, CDR1 is SGDLS and CDR2 is YYNGEE. CDR3 nucleotides: TGTGCCAGCAGCCCGACCACCGGGACAGTCTACGAGCAGTACTTC. This codes for CASSPTTGTVYEQYF.

This chain uses TRBV13 with TRBJ2-2; 10 bases fit TRBD2. The CDR3 spans 19 residues. V was clipped by 3 bases and J by 2 bases; unmatched bases: 12. The germline CDR1 and CDR2 sequences are PRHDT and FYEKMQ (reference sequence). DNA of the CDR3: TGTGCCAGCAGCTTTTACAGCGGGGGGGCGGTCCGCAACACCGGGGAGCTGTTTTTT. Residues: CASSFYSGGAVRNTGELFF.

J is TRBJ2-2 and V is TRBV6-4, with D unresolved. Trimming removed 3 bases at V and 2 bases at J, with 10 bases between. Germline values: CDR1 MRHNA, CDR2 SNTAGT. The CDR3 is 15 residues long. CDR3 in amino acids: CASSEGGSNTGELFF. CDR3 DNA: TGTGCCAGCAGTGAGGGTGGTAGCAACACCGGGGAGCTGTTTTTT.

The chain uses TRBV5-1 and TRBJ2-1, with TRBD2 matching over 14 bases. V trimming: 4 bases; J trimming: 0 bases; junction bases outside the gene matches: 9. This CDR3 comprises 19 residues. The V gene's germline CDR1 is SGHRS and CDR2 YFSETQ. The CDR3 nucleotides are TGCGCCAGCAGCAGCATCGGGACTAGCGGGGGCCGCTCCTACAATGAGCAGTTCTTC. It is translated as CASSSIGTSGGRSYNEQFF.

The chain joins TRBV6-5 to TRBJ1-2; 8 bases fit TRBD1. Per germline, CDR1 MNHEY and CDR2 SVGAGI. The V segment lost 6 bases and the J segment 4 bases; nucleotides outside the gene matches: 7. The CDR3 consists of 14 residues. The CDR3 protein is CASSLDRVPYGYTF. In DNA, the CDR3 is TGTGCCAGCAGCCTGGACAGGGTCCCCTATGGCTACACCTTC.

The count of this clone is one. The chain employs TRBV27 and TRBJ2-3, with D uncertain. Trimming removed 6 bases at V and 0 bases at J, with 10 bases between. Per the germline V gene, CDR1 is MNHEY and CDR2 is SMNVEV (reference sequence). CDR3 size: 14 residues. In DNA, the CDR3 is TGTGCCAGCAGCCTCACCTCTAGCACAGATACGCAGTATTTT. Protein: CASSLTSSTDTQYF.

J is TRBJ1-2 and V is TRBV13; 11 bases align to TRBD1. V was pared by 1 base and J by 3 bases, with 7 bases of the junction left unmatched. The germline CDR1 and CDR2 sequences are PRHDT and FYEKMQ (reference sequence). The CDR3 has 17 amino acids. The CDR3 DNA is TGTGCCAGCAGCTTAGAACTAGGACAGGGGGCTGACTATGGCTACACCTTC. Translated: CASSLELGQGADYGYTF.

V usage is TRBV5-1 and J usage is TRBJ1-2; the D is unclear. V was trimmed by 2 bases and J by 6 bases, leaving 17 bases between them. CDR3 size: 15 residues. Germline CDR1 and CDR2: SGHRS and YFSETQ. CDR3 residues: CASSFLGGPEDGYTF. The CDR3 DNA sequence: TGCGCCAGCAGCTTCCTTGGTGGTCCCGAGGATGGCTACACCTTC.

The gene calls are TRBV4-3 and TRBJ1-2; no clear D. The germline V and J ends were trimmed by 1 base and 4 bases, with 16 bases remaining between them. Germline V CDR1 and CDR2: LGHNA, YSLEER. This CDR3 region has 16 residues. The CDR3: CASSQGAVRVGYGYTF. CDR3 DNA sequence: TGCGCCAGCAGCCAAGGGGCGGTCCGGGTTGGCTATGGCTACACCTTC.

This clone was seen just once. The chain employs TRBV4-1 and TRBJ1-2, with 11 bases aligning to TRBD1. The V gene end was trimmed by 4 bases and the J gene end by 4 bases; junction bases not matched to a gene: 5. The CDR3 sequence is 15 residues long. CDR1 and CDR2 (germline): MGHRA, YSYEKL. Here the CDR3 reads CASSPRTGGPYGYTF. The DNA of the CDR3 is TGCGCCAGCAGCCCCCGGACAGGGGGCCCCTATGGCTACACCTTC.

The chain carries TRBV7-9 and TRBJ1-1; no clear D gene. The V and J ends lost 4 bases and 0 bases respectively, with 9 bases between them. The CDR3 is made up of 14 amino acids. In germline, CDR1 is SEHNR, CDR2 FQNEAQ (reference sequence). The CDR3 DNA sequence: TGTGCCAGCAGCTGGGGAGCCCTGAACACTGAAGCTTTCTTT. Translation gives CASSWGALNTEAFF.

This clone occurred once. The gene calls are TRBV12-3 or TRBV12-4 and TRBJ2-1; 7 bases match TRBD1. The V and J ends lost 8 bases and 4 bases, in that order; junction bases with no gene match: 5. This CDR3 is 13 amino acids long. The CDR3 region has the DNA TGTGCCAGCTGCAGGGGGTTTTACAATGAGCAGTTCTTC. This sequence encodes CASCRGFYNEQFF.

The gene calls are TRBV5-1 and TRBJ2-3; 8 bases match TRBD2. The CDR3 has 15 residues. The V gene's germline CDR1 is SGHRS and CDR2 YFSETQ. V was pared by 0 bases and J by 9 bases, with 9 bases of the junction left unmatched. The CDR3 DNA follows: TGCGCCAGCAGCTTGGCCGGGGGGGTGCCAGGAACGCAGTATTTT. Translated: CASSLAGGVPGTQYF.